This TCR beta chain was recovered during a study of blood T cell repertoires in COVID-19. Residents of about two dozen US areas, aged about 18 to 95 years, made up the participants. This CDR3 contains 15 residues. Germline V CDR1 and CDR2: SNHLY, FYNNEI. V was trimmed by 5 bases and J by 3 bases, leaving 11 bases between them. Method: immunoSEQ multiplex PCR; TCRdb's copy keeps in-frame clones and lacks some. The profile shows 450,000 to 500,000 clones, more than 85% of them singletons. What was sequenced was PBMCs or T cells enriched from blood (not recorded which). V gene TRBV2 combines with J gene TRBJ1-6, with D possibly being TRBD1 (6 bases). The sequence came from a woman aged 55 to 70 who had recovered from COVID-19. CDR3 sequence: CASSIGQIYNSPLHF. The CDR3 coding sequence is TGTGCCAGCAGTATCGGACAGATCTATAATTCACCCCTCCACTTT.